This T cell receptor (beta chain) derives from a study of shared clonotypes between healthy human individuals. Libraries were prepared by immunoSEQ multiplex PCR; TCRdb keeps only in-frame clonotypes and omits some of them. The sample lists fewer than 1.8 million clones, 98% occurring once. The CDR3 spans 15 residues. CDR1 and CDR2 from the germline V gene are WNHNN and SYGVQD (reference sequence). The V segment lost 5 bases and the J segment 3 bases; nucleotides outside the gene matches: 6. The source of this sequence is a man aged 25-40 years in good health. This rearrangement joins TRBV10-1 to TRBJ2-1, with 8 bases lining up with TRBD2. What was sequenced was naive CD4+ T cells sorted from blood. Subset described: CD45RA+ positively selected. CDR3 sequence: CASSSIAGSYNEQFF. In nucleotides, the CDR3 is TGCGCCAGCAGTAGTATAGCGGGGAGCTACAATGAGCAGTTCTTC.